The 32 T cell receptor beta chains reported below all come from one sample, sequenced in a study of cytomegalovirus exposure and HLA in healthy donors. PCR was performed using 60 Vbeta and 13 Jbeta primers. The assay was immunoSEQ multiplex PCR, and TCRdb's table has in-frame clones only and misses some. This table lists 95,000 to 150,000 clones. Sequencing was done on a sample of PBMCs. The receptor source for this set is a man aged 25 to 40 in good health and CMV-seronegative.

This chain joins TRBV28 and TRBJ2-1; 10 nucleotides match TRBD2. The CDR3 loop spans 16 amino acids. Trimming took 3 bases from V and 6 from J; bases not matched to a gene: 8. CDR1 MDHEN and CDR2 SYDVKM come from the germline V gene. CDR3 DNA sequence: TGTGCCAGCAGTTTCTCACTAGCGGGATTCTCCAATGAGCAGTTCTTC. It specifies CASSFSLAGFSNEQFF.

The V call is TRBV5-6, the J call TRBJ1-1, with a possible D match to TRBD1 (5 bases). From germline, CDR1 is SGHDT and CDR2 YYEEEE. V lost 3 bases to trimming and J lost 7 bases, with 13 bases between them. The CDR3 has 13 amino acids. The CDR3 reads CASSSGTDIEAFF. The DNA of the CDR3 is TGTGCCAGCAGCTCCGGGACTGATATTGAAGCTTTCTTT.

The gene calls are TRBV29-1 and TRBJ2-7, with no clear D. This CDR3 comprises 12 residues. Germline loops: CDR1 SQVTM, CDR2 ANQGSEA. V shed 2 bases and J shed 0 bases, with 5 bases lying between them. CDR3 protein: CSVESDSYEQYF. Written as DNA, the CDR3 is TGCAGCGTTGAATCAGACTCCTACGAGCAGTACTTC.

The CDR3 sequence is CASGRGQAGTEAFF. The CDR3 region has the DNA TGCGCCAGCGGTCGAGGACAGGCTGGCACTGAAGCTTTCTTT. This chain joins TRBV5-1 and TRBJ1-1; TRBD1 matches at 7 bases. There are 14 residues in the CDR3. J was trimmed by 4 bases and V by 7 bases; bases with no gene match: 10. The germline V gene encodes CDR1 SGHRS and CDR2 YFSETQ.

The genes are TRBV9 and TRBJ2-7; the D gene is possibly TRBD2 (6 bases). Trimming left V 4 bases short and J 6 bases short, with 14 bases between. The CDR3 loop spans 13 amino acids. Germline V gives CDR1 SGDLS, CDR2 YYNGEE. The CDR3 sequence: CASSPGGGSEQYF. CDR3 nucleotides: TGTGCCAGCAGCCCTGGAGGAGGGTCCGAGCAGTACTTC.

In the case of this clone: Mismatch with germline at one junction end may stem from a read error. Written as DNA, the CDR3 is TGTGCTAGCAGCGCCTCGGGACTAGCAAACGAGCAGTACTTC. It translates to CASSASGLANEQYF. The chain is built from TRBV7-7 and TRBJ2-7, with TRBD2 matching 9 bases. CDR1 is SSHAT, CDR2 FNYEAQ, per germline (reference sequence). CDR3 length equals 14 residues.

V usage is TRBV5-4 and J usage is TRBJ2-1; 7 nucleotides align to TRBD1. J was trimmed by 1 base and V by 4 bases; bases with no gene match: 5. The CDR3 runs 15 residues. Germline V gene data show CDR1 as SGHNT and CDR2 as YYREEE (reference sequence). The CDR3 sequence is CASSPWTGSYNEQFF. CDR3 sequence (DNA): TGTGCCAGCAGCCCTTGGACAGGTTCCTACAATGAGCAGTTCTTC. Filled out from reference TRBV5-4 and TRBJ2-1, the complete variable domain reads ETGVTQSPTHLIKTRGQQVTLRCSSQSGHNTVSWYQQALGQGPQFIFQYYREEENGRGNFPPRFSGLQFPNYSSELNVNALELDDSALYLCASSPWTGSYNEQFFGPGTRLTVL.

The chain carries TRBV5-1 and TRBJ2-1, with D uncertain. CDR1 SGHRS and CDR2 YFSETQ come from the germline V gene. This CDR3 is 16 amino acids long. Trimming cost V 2 bases and J 2 bases, with 14 bases left between them. CDR3 in amino acids: CASSLPGTKAYNEQFF. The CDR3 DNA follows: TGCGCCAGCAGCTTACCAGGAACCAAGGCCTACAATGAGCAGTTCTTC.

V and J are TRBV5-4 and TRBJ2-1; possible D gene TRBD1, 6 bases. The CDR3 totals 17 residues. Per germline, CDR1 SGHNT and CDR2 YYREEE (reference sequence). Trimming removed 1 base from V and 5 bases from J, with 19 bases in between. The CDR3 coding sequence is TGTGCCAGCAGCTTGCTTGGGGGCGCCGGGATGCACAATGAGCAGTTCTTC. Amino acid sequence: CASSLLGGAGMHNEQFF.

CDR3 nucleotides: TGTGCCAGCAGCGCCCTCAGGGGTATTATGAACACTGAAGCTTTCTTT. Protein: CASSALRGIMNTEAFF. This chain joins TRBV14 and TRBJ1-1; tentatively, D is TRBD1 (6 bases). The length of the CDR3 is 16 residues. Germline CDR1 is SGHDN and CDR2 is FVKESK. V gave up 5 bases and J gave up 0 bases, with 16 bases separating them.

The V and J genes are TRBV27 and TRBJ1-2, with D maybe TRBD1 (5 bases). V was clipped by 0 bases and J by 6 bases, with 5 bases between them. Looked up from germline, CDR1 is MNHEY and CDR2 is SMNVEV (reference sequence). The CDR3 covers 12 residues. The CDR3 bases are TGTGCCAGCAGTTTATCGGGGCATGGCTACACCTTC. Protein product: CASSLSGHGYTF.

The chain employs TRBV23-1 and TRBJ2-7; possibly TRBD2 for D (6 bases). TRBV23-1 is an open reading frame whose function is uncertain. Trimming took off 3 bases at V and 9 bases at J, with 24 bases between the two ends. This CDR3 is built from 16 residues. The CDR3 nucleotides read TGCGCCAGCAGTCATAAATCCCTCGGGACTTGTTATGGGCAGTACTTC. Translation gives CASSHKSLGTCYGQYF.

The gene calls are TRBV5-5 and TRBJ2-1; 7 nucleotides align to TRBD2. In germline, CDR1 is SGHKS, CDR2 YYEKEE (reference sequence). With V trimmed by 7 bases and J by 0 bases, 4 bases remained unmatched. This CDR3 is built from 14 residues. The DNA for the CDR3 is TGTGCCAGCCTAGCGGAGAGCTCCTACAATGAGCAGTTCTTC. Translated, it gives CASLAESSYNEQFF.

The rearrangement joins TRBV19 to TRBJ1-2; a possible D gene is TRBD1 (5 bases). V lost 3 bases, J lost 4 bases, and 12 bases lay in between. CDR1 and CDR2 (germline): LNHDA, SQIVND (reference sequence). The CDR3 consists of 14 residues. CDR3 nucleotide sequence: TGTGCCAGTAGTATGACAGAAACGATCTATGGCTACACCTTC. It encodes CASSMTETIYGYTF.

This chain uses TRBV6-1 with TRBJ1-5; 8 bases line up with TRBD1. Germline assignment: CDR1 MNHNS and CDR2 SASEGT. This CDR3 is built from 19 residues. V was clipped by 4 bases and J by 2 bases; unmatched bases: 16. Written as DNA, the CDR3 is TGTGCCAGCAGTGCCCAAACAGGGGGTGACTCTGGAGGCAATCAGCCCCAGCATTTT. Protein sequence: CASSAQTGGDSGGNQPQHF.

On this clone itself: The same CDR3 also results from other DNA sequences found in this sample. This rearrangement joins TRBV13 to TRBJ2-3; TRBD1 matches at 8 bases. The germline gives CDR1 PRHDT, CDR2 FYEKMQ (reference sequence). J lost 5 bases, V lost 6 bases, and 10 bases had no gene match. This CDR3 is built from 15 residues. In DNA form, the CDR3 reads TGTGCCAGCAGGGAACAGGGGGGAAGTGGAGATACGCAGTATTTT. It encodes CASREQGGSGDTQYF.

This chain connects TRBV28 to TRBJ1-2; tentative D call: TRBD1 (6 bases). The CDR3 spans 13 residues. V was shortened by 7 bases and J by 2 bases, with 11 bases between the two germline ends. CDR1 and CDR2 from the germline V gene are MDHEN and SYDVKM. The CDR3 protein is CASKPGENYGYTF. The CDR3 DNA follows: TGTGCCAGCAAACCAGGGGAGAACTATGGCTACACCTTC.

J is TRBJ2-1 and V is TRBV28, with TRBD2 as a possible D gene (6 bases). V shed 7 bases and J shed 8 bases, with 21 bases lying between them. CDR3 length equals 15 residues. Germline CDR1 is MDHEN and CDR2 is SYDVKM. The CDR3 is CASIKVAEMGYEQFF. The CDR3 nucleotides are TGTGCCAGCATTAAAGTAGCGGAGATGGGGTATGAGCAGTTCTTC.

The rearrangement joins TRBV27 to TRBJ1-1; the D gene is possibly TRBD1 (5 bases). CDR3 size: 14 residues. The germline V gene has CDR1 MNHEY and CDR2 SMNVEV (reference sequence). V was shortened by 6 bases and J by 0 bases, with 11 bases between the two germline ends. The CDR3 DNA reads as TGTGCCAGCAGACCGGACACCTTGAACACTGAAGCTTTCTTT. Its translation: CASRPDTLNTEAFF.

This rearrangement joins TRBV28 to TRBJ1-2; 10 bases map to TRBD1. CDR1 is MDHEN and CDR2 is SYDVKM in the germline V gene. This CDR3 region has 14 residues. With 6 bases clipped from V and 1 base from J, the junction kept 2 bases outside the gene matches. The CDR3 loop reads CASRGTGDNYGYTF. The CDR3 bases are TGTGCCAGCAGGGGGACAGGGGATAACTATGGCTACACCTTC.

V usage is TRBV28 and J usage is TRBJ2-2; maybe TRBD1 (6 bases). The CDR3 length is 15 residues. The germline V gene encodes CDR1 MDHEN and CDR2 SYDVKM. The germline V and J ends were trimmed by 3 bases and 1 base, with 9 bases remaining between them. The CDR3 protein is CASSLSRGNTGELFF. The CDR3, as DNA: TGTGCCAGCAGTTTGTCCAGGGGGAACACCGGGGAGCTGTTTTTT.

The chain has TRBV11-2 and TRBJ1-2; D gene uncertain. The CDR3 is 14 residues long. Germline assignment: CDR1 SGHAT and CDR2 FQNNGV. Trimming stripped 0 bases from V and 3 bases from J, with 8 bases between. The CDR3 nucleotides read TGTGCCAGCAGCTTAGAGGGAGACTACTATGGCTACACCTTC. It encodes CASSLEGDYYGYTF.

The chain carries TRBV2 and TRBJ2-5; 11 bases are a match to TRBD2. The germline V gene has CDR1 SNHLY and CDR2 FYNNEI. The CDR3 sequence is 16 residues long. The J segment lost 3 bases and the V segment lost 5 bases, leaving 8 bases of the junction unmatched. The CDR3 reads CASSFSLGLAEETQYF. CDR3 DNA: TGTGCCAGCAGTTTTTCCTTGGGACTAGCGGAAGAGACCCAGTACTTC.

The chain uses TRBV7-2 and TRBJ2-3; 8 positions match TRBD2. With 3 bases clipped from V and 2 bases from J, the junction kept 7 bases outside the gene matches. The CDR3 length is 16 residues. The germline gives CDR1 SGHTA, CDR2 FQGNSA. The CDR3: CASSFPPGGDTDTQYF. The CDR3 bases are TGTGCCAGCAGCTTCCCTCCGGGAGGGGACACAGATACGCAGTATTTT.

The chain links TRBV4-1 to TRBJ2-7, with D perhaps matching TRBD2 (5 bases). CDR3 length equals 13 residues. The germline V gene has CDR1 MGHRA and CDR2 YSYEKL. Trimming took off 0 bases at V and 6 bases at J, with 9 bases between the two ends. CDR3 in DNA: TGCGCCAGCAGCCAAGAGCGAGGGCTCGAGCAGTACTTC. Its translation is CASSQERGLEQYF.

V usage is TRBV10-3 and J usage is TRBJ2-3; TRBD1 agrees at 10 bases. The length of the CDR3 is 15 residues. Losses at the gene ends were 5 bases for V and 5 bases for J; bases not matched to a gene: 7. Germline CDR1 is ENHRY and CDR2 is SYGVKD. The CDR3 DNA reads as TGTGCCATCAGTCGGACAGGGGGTGGAGGAGATACGCAGTATTTT. Translating it yields CAISRTGGGGDTQYF.

DNA of the CDR3: TGTGCCATCAGAGGGACTAGCGGGAGGAATAACAATGAGCAGTTCTTC. It is translated as CAIRGTSGRNNNEQFF. The chain is built from TRBV10-3 and TRBJ2-1, with 15 bases lining up with TRBD2. The germline CDR1 and CDR2 sequences are ENHRY and SYGVKD. J gave up 5 bases and V 6 bases, and 5 bases lay outside the gene matches. The CDR3 length is 16 residues.

The chain employs TRBV18 and TRBJ2-7, with 8 bases identical to TRBD2. Germline-derived CDR1 and CDR2 are KGHSH and LQKENI. Germline trimming cut 3 bases from V and 5 bases from J; bases unmatched to any gene: 9. This CDR3 is built from 15 residues. CDR3 DNA sequence: TGTGCCAGCTCACCCCCGGGGGGGTCTGCCCACGAGCAGTACTTC. Protein product: CASSPPGGSAHEQYF.

This sequence joins TRBV5-4 and TRBJ2-1, with 10 bases that match TRBD1. V shed 0 bases and J 8 bases; nucleotides not matched to a gene: 8. Germline V gene sequence: CDR1 SGHNT, CDR2 YYREEE (reference sequence). This CDR3 has 16 residues. CDR3 in amino acids: CASSLGSGTGVYEQFF. As DNA, the CDR3 is TGTGCCAGCAGCTTGGGGTCGGGGACAGGGGTTTATGAGCAGTTCTTC.

The chain is built from TRBV28 and TRBJ1-2; 9 bases are a match to TRBD1. CDR1 MDHEN and CDR2 SYDVKM come from the germline V gene. This CDR3 region has 12 residues. The V and J ends lost 6 bases and 12 bases, in that order; junction bases with no gene match: 8. CDR3 nucleotide sequence: TGTGCCAGCAGGGGACAGGGACGGGGTGACACCTTC. It is translated as CASRGQGRGDTF.

This chain uses TRBV7-9 with TRBJ1-2, with 10 bases lining up with TRBD1. Germline trimming cut 5 bases from V and 2 bases from J; bases unmatched to any gene: 5. The CDR3 runs to 15 residues. CDR1 SEHNR and CDR2 FQNEAQ come from the germline V gene (reference sequence). CDR3 region: CASSVGTGDNYGYTF. The CDR3 DNA is TGTGCCAGCAGCGTCGGGACAGGGGACAACTATGGCTACACCTTC.

The V gene is TRBV5-4, the J gene TRBJ1-3; maybe TRBD1 (6 bases). The CDR3 runs 16 residues. Trimming shortened V by 0 bases and J by 4 bases, and 14 bases separated the two germline ends. Germline V gene lookup returns CDR1 SGHNT and CDR2 YYREEE (reference sequence). The CDR3 region has the DNA TGTGCCAGCAGCTTGGGGACGTGGGGGCGCGGAAACACCATATATTTT. This translates into CASSLGTWGRGNTIYF.